One and the same sample provided the 3 T cell receptor beta chains below, sequenced in a study of T cells in Graves' hyperthyroidism and ophthalmopathy. Amplification of TCR beta CDR3 regions was performed using RNA transcripts as template. Carried out on the TCR CDR3, a first-round RT-PCR used the HTBI primer set. One entry per CDR3 protein, called by TCRdb with MiXCR from the multiplex PCR reads. The sample has about 24,000 distinct CDR3 sequences, less than 65% seen once. The sequenced sample consisted of blood. These receptors were collected from a woman in her forties with Graves' hyperthyroidism that later progressed to Graves' ophthalmopathy.

Regarding this clonotype: At one end the junction does not follow the germline gene, possibly because of a read error. CDR3 nucleotides: TGCAGCGCCAGGCGCCAGGACACCGAAGCTTTCTTT. This translates into CSARRQDTEAFF. V gene TRBV20-1 combines with J gene TRBJ1-1; a weak D match, TRBD1 (5 bases). The CDR3 runs 12 residues. The germline V gene has CDR1 DFQATT and CDR2 SNEGSKA (reference sequence).

This clonotype is deemed medium-sized. J is TRBJ2-1 and V is TRBV2; TRBD2 agrees at 8 bases. The CDR3 extends over 13 amino acids. V was clipped by 5 bases and J by 4 bases; unmatched bases: 1. The germline CDR1 and CDR2 sequences are SNHLY and FYNNEI. CDR3: CASSLAGYNEQFF. The CDR3 DNA follows: TGTGCCAGCAGTCTAGCGGGTTACAATGAGCAGTTCTTC.

In this sample, this clonotype turned up many times. V usage is TRBV4-2 and J usage is TRBJ2-3; possible D gene TRBD2, 6 bases. Germline CDR1 is LGHNA and CDR2 is YNFKEQ. This CDR3 region has 15 residues. V was cut by 0 bases and J by 6 bases, with 13 bases left in between. The CDR3 loop reads CASSQDPTRDDTQYF. The CDR3 bases are TGTGCCAGCAGCCAAGATCCGACTAGAGATGATACGCAGTATTTT.